The rows below give T cell receptor beta chains drawn from one sample of a study of T cells in Graves' hyperthyroidism and ophthalmopathy. MiXCR, run by TCRdb on the multiplex PCR reads, gives a single entry per CDR3 protein. The sample holds fewer than 700,000 distinct CDR3 sequences, 16% seen once. The sample consisted of blood. These receptors came from a woman between 25 and 40 years old with Graves' hyperthyroidism. CDR3s include the opening cysteine and the closing phenylalanine or tryptophan.

>TRBJ2-3|TRBV29-1
CSVDGPGLAGGTDTQYF
>TRBJ1-2|TRBV28
CASSLTRSYGYTF
>TRBJ1-5|TRBV13
CASSLGRLTSYSNQPQHF
>TRBJ1-6|TRBV27
CRGSAVQEENSPLHF
>TRBJ2-7|TRBV5-1
CASSWTGAEVYEQYF
>TRBJ2-3|TRBV7-2
CASSLGTGRGDTQYF
>TRBJ2-3|TRBV4-1
CASSYRTSGRGDTQYF
>TRBJ2-3|TRBV18
CASSPPRAGAGDTQYF
>TRBJ2-3|TRBV5-1
CASSSTQLDTQYF
>TRBJ2-2|TRBV5-8
CASSLVRQGDTGELFF
>TRBJ2-1|TRBV5-4
CASSFLARSEQFF